These T cell receptor beta chains were read from a single sample in a study of early T cells in non-severe SARS-CoV-2 infection. TCRdb re-called the 5' RACE reads through MiXCR, storing one row per CDR3 protein. The sample records approximately 40,000 distinct CDR3 sequences, roughly 11% being singletons. The sample consisted of whole blood. Every receptor here comes from an adult who was a healthcare worker with PCR-confirmed SARS-CoV-2 infection or an uninfected control (not recorded which). Each CDR3 is given with its conserved first and last residue. D genes are given only for firm matches. A row's size may be missing; if present it is once, few, many or a size class.

V: TRBV6-2/TRBV6-3
J: TRBJ2-3
size: few
D: TRBD2
CDR3: CASSYVTSGSPYAQYF
DNA: TGTGCCAGCAGTTACGTGACGAGCGGGAGCCCTTACGCGCAGTATTTT

V: TRBV6-2/TRBV6-3
J: TRBJ2-7
size: NA
D: NA
CDR3: CASSYEEAYEQYF
DNA: TGTGCCAGCAGTTACGAGGAGGCCTACGAGCAGTACTTC

V: TRBV27
J: TRBJ1-5
size: many
D: NA
CDR3: CASSLWDGNQPQHF
DNA: TGTGCCAGCAGTTTATGGGACGGCAATCAGCCCCAGCATTTT

V: TRBV5-6
J: TRBJ2-5
size: NA
D: TRBD2
CDR3: CASSTGLAGGPLQETQYF
DNA: TGTGCCAGCAGCACCGGACTAGCGGGGGGGCCGTTGCAAGAGACCCAGTACTTC

V: TRBV6-1
J: TRBJ2-7
size: many
D: NA
CDR3: CASRRTNEAYEQYF
DNA: TGTGCCAGCCGAAGGACGAACGAAGCCTACGAGCAGTACTTC

V: TRBV7-9
J: TRBJ1-2
size: NA
D: TRBD1
CDR3: CASSLAGTDGYTF
DNA: TGTGCCAGCAGCTTAGCGGGGACAGACGGCTACACCTTC

V: TRBV7-7
J: TRBJ2-5
size: NA
D: NA
CDR3: CASSTGLTKETQYF
DNA: TGTGCTAGCAGCACGGGACTGACAAAAGAGACCCAGTACTTC

V: TRBV15
J: TRBJ1-6
size: many
D: NA
CDR3: CATSRDRGEGSPLHF
DNA: TGTGCCACCAGCAGAGATAGAGGCGAGGGATCACCCCTCCACTTT

V: TRBV7-2
J: TRBJ2-1
size: many
D: NA
CDR3: CASRSAPGYNEQFF
DNA: TGTGCCAGCAGATCTGCCCCGGGGTACAATGAGCAGTTCTTC

V: TRBV29-1
J: TRBJ1-5
size: few
D: NA
CDR3: CSIVQGTNQPQHF
DNA: TGCAGCATAGTACAAGGGACCAATCAGCCCCAGCATTTT

V: TRBV4-3
J: TRBJ2-4
size: few
D: NA
CDR3: CASSQGGSNIQYF
DNA: TGCGCCAGCAGCCAAGGAGGTTCAAACATTCAGTACTTC

V: TRBV9
J: TRBJ2-1
size: few
D: TRBD2
CDR3: CASSPRPSGVVNNEQFF
DNA: TGTGCCAGCAGCCCCCGTCCTAGCGGAGTCGTCAACAATGAGCAGTTCTTC

V: TRBV9
J: TRBJ1-2
size: NA
D: NA
CDR3: CASSVPNYGYTF
DNA: TGTGCCAGCAGCGTCCCCAATTATGGCTACACCTTC

V: TRBV7-8
J: TRBJ2-7
size: many
D: TRBD2
CDR3: CASSLAAGGPYEQYF
DNA: TGTGCCAGCAGCTTAGCGGCGGGGGGCCCTTACGAGCAGTACTTC

V: TRBV12-3/TRBV12-4
J: TRBJ2-5
size: NA
D: NA
CDR3: CASSFAGQETQYF
DNA: TGTGCCAGCAGTTTCGCGGGACAAGAGACCCAGTACTTC